This entry is about one T cell receptor beta chain. These data belong to a study of OX40 agonist ivuxolimab in advanced cancers. Study context: Ivuxolimab, which patients received intravenously every 2 weeks, was dosed at 0.01 to 10 mg/kg. Enrollees could have had prior anti-PD-1, anti-PD-L1 or anti-CTLA-4 therapy, which approximately 40% had received.

The CDR3 extends over 13 amino acids. Excluded were patients having autoimmune disease history or systemic immunosuppression. Libraries were prepared by immunoSEQ multiplex PCR; TCRdb keeps only in-frame clonotypes and omits some of them. The data contain 99,000 or so clones, approximately 80% of them singletons. Here the sequenced sample was CD4+ or CD8+ T cells sorted from blood, taken in a trial of the OX40 agonist ivuxolimab. The TCR was taken from an adult with an advanced solid tumor such as melanoma, head and neck, liver or kidney cancer. The V call is TRBV21-1, the J call TRBJ2-7; TRBD2, as called in the table, went unchecked against the DNA. TRBV21-1 is a recognized pseudogene. Written as DNA, the CDR3 is TGTGCCAGCAGCCTAGCGGGGGGGCGCGAGCAGTACTTC. Protein product: CASSLAGGREQYF.